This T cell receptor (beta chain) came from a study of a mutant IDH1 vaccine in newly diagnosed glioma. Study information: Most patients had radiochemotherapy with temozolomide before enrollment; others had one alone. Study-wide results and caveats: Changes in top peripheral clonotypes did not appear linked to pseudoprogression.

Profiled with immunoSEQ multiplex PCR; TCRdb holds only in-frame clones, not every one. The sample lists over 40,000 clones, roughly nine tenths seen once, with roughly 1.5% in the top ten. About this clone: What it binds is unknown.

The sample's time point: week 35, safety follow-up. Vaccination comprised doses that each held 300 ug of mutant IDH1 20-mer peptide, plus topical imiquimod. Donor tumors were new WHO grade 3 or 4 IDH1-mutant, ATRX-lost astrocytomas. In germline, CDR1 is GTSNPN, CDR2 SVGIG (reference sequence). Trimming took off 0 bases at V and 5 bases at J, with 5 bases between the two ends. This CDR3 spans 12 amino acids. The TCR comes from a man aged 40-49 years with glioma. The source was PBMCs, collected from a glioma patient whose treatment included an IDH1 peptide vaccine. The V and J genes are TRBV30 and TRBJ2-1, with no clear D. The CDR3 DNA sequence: TGTGCCTGGAGTGTAGAAGACAATGAGCAGTTCTTC. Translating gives CAWSVEDNEQFF.